The 26 T cell receptor beta chains in this list originate from one sample, sequenced in a study of T cells in Graves' hyperthyroidism and ophthalmopathy. What was amplified from RNA transcripts were TCR beta CDR3 regions. RT-PCR in the first round (using the HTBI primer set) targeted the TCR CDR3. TCRdb reanalysed the multiplex PCR reads using MiXCR and keeps one entry per CDR3 protein. This repertoire shows 300,000 or so distinct CDR3 sequences, 20% to 25% found once; its top ten account for about 50%. Sequenced sample: blood. Receptors were obtained from a woman between 50 and 59 years old with Graves' hyperthyroidism.

The chain is built from TRBV15 and TRBJ1-5, with no clear D. Germline values: CDR1 LNHNV, CDR2 YYDKDF (reference sequence). V was shortened by 2 bases and J by 0 bases, with 17 bases between the two germline ends. The CDR3 sequence is 18 residues long. The chain's CDR3 is CATSRLAVSGYSNQPQHF. In nucleotides, the CDR3 is TGTGCCACCAGCAGACTTGCAGTATCGGGATATAGCAATCAGCCCCAGCATTTT.

This clonotype is a singleton in its sample. The chain recombines TRBV5-6 with TRBJ2-5; 9 positions match TRBD2. The CDR3 runs to 18 residues. The ends lost 2 bases at V and 4 bases at J; junction bases unmatched: 15. Per the germline V gene, CDR1 is SGHDT and CDR2 is YYEEEE. In nucleotides, the CDR3 is TGTGCCAGCAGCTTAAGTCGAGCTAGCGGGAAGGTCAGAGAGACCCAGTACTTC. Its protein is CASSLSRASGKVRETQYF.

In its sample, this clonotype was seen a few times. The V and J genes are TRBV7-9 and TRBJ1-1; 8 positions agree with TRBD1. This CDR3 contains 16 residues. The V segment lost 2 bases and the J segment 0 bases; nucleotides outside the gene matches: 5. CDR1 is SEHNR, CDR2 FQNEAQ, per germline (reference sequence). The CDR3, as DNA: TGTGCCAGCAGCTTATTGACAGGGGCCTTGAACACTGAAGCTTTCTTT. It encodes CASSLLTGALNTEAFF.

This clonotype was detected many times. This sequence joins TRBV27 and TRBJ2-1, with 14 positions matching TRBD2. The CDR3 runs to 20 residues. Losses at the gene ends were 6 bases for V and 7 bases for J; bases not matched to a gene: 20. Germline lookup yields CDR1 MNHEY and CDR2 SMNVEV (reference sequence). The CDR3 region is CASSRRGTRLAGGPENEQFF. Written as DNA, the CDR3 is TGTGCCAGCAGCCGTCGAGGCACTAGACTAGCGGGAGGGCCAGAGAATGAGCAGTTCTTC.

Ten or more counts support this clonotype. The chain has TRBV6-1 and TRBJ1-5; D gene unclear. The CDR3 covers 14 residues. The germline gives CDR1 MNHNS, CDR2 SASEGT. V was shortened by 5 bases and J by 3 bases, with 11 bases between the two germline ends. The CDR3 nucleotides read TGTGCCAGCAGTTTGACACAAAACAATCAGCCCCAGCATTTT. Protein: CASSLTQNNQPQHF.

V usage is TRBV11-2 and J usage is TRBJ2-7, with 9 bases that match TRBD2. CDR3 size: 16 residues. The V segment lost 4 bases and the J segment 6 bases; nucleotides outside the gene matches: 13. Per the germline V gene, CDR1 is SGHAT and CDR2 is FQNNGV. In DNA form, the CDR3 reads TGTGCCAGCAGCTCTCTTAGCGGGGGTGGTAAGGGCGAGCAGTACTTC. Its protein is CASSSLSGGGKGEQYF.

The table lists this clonotype with many counts. The chain couples TRBV20-1 to TRBJ2-7, with D perhaps matching TRBD1 or TRBD2 (5 bases each). The CDR3 runs 14 residues. Trimming pared 1 base from V and 6 bases from J, leaving 16 bases between. Germline V CDR1 and CDR2: DFQATT, SNEGSKA (reference sequence). Written as DNA, the CDR3 is TGCAGTGCTAGAGGGGACGGGATAGGGGTCGAGCAGTACTTC. This encodes CSARGDGIGVEQYF.

The chain combines TRBV12-3 or TRBV12-4 with TRBJ1-5, with unresolved D. Trimming cost V 1 base and J 0 bases, with 7 bases left between them. The length of the CDR3 is 15 residues. CDR3 residues: CASSLGKDSNQPQHF. The CDR3 nucleotides are TGTGCCAGCAGTTTAGGCAAGGATAGCAATCAGCCCCAGCATTTT.

This clonotype was counted many times. The chain couples TRBV20-1 to TRBJ2-5; D remains ambiguous. CDR3 size: 11 residues. CDR1 DFQATT and CDR2 SNEGSKA come from the germline V gene (reference sequence). V shed 1 base and J shed 4 bases, with 4 bases lying between them. The chain's CDR3 is CSARVRETQYF. CDR3 DNA sequence: TGCAGTGCTAGAGTCCGAGAGACCCAGTACTTC.

The sample holds a few counts of this clonotype. The rearrangement uses TRBV19 and TRBJ2-1; 10 nucleotides match TRBD1. With 5 bases clipped from V and 3 bases from J, the junction kept 4 bases outside the gene matches. Germline V gene data show CDR1 as LNHDA and CDR2 as SQIVND (reference sequence). CDR3 length: 15 residues. The CDR3 bases are TGTGCCAGTAGTGGGGACAGGGGCAGCTACAATGAGCAGTTCTTC. It specifies CASSGDRGSYNEQFF.

Remarks on this clonotype: No conserved phenylalanine or tryptophan is present at the end of the CDR3, so a read error is the likely explanation. J is TRBJ2-3 and V is TRBV18; no clear D. Per the germline V gene, CDR1 is KGHSH and CDR2 is LQKENI. The CDR3 has 12 amino acids. Trimming shortened V by 4 bases and J by 1 base, and 3 bases separated the two germline ends. CDR3: CASSRGTDTQYS. The CDR3 DNA reads as TGTGCCAGCTCACGAGGCACAGATACGCAGTATTCT.

The table lists this clonotype with many counts. The genes are TRBV6-4 and TRBJ1-1; no clear D gene. V gave up 0 bases and J gave up 4 bases, with 6 bases separating them. The CDR3 is 13 amino acids. Germline CDR1 and CDR2: MRHNA and SNTAGT. CDR3 residues: CASSDSEITEAFF. In DNA, the CDR3 is TGTGCCAGCAGTGACTCTGAGATCACTGAAGCTTTCTTT.

This clonotype was seen a handful of times. V is TRBV4-1 and J is TRBJ1-5, with D uncertain. Germline CDR1 reads MGHRA; CDR2 reads YSYEKL. With 0 bases removed from V and 0 bases from J, the gap between germline ends came to 9 bases. The CDR3 is 16 residues long. CDR3: CASSQEEDYSNQPQHF. DNA of the CDR3: TGCGCCAGCAGCCAAGAAGAGGATTATAGCAATCAGCCCCAGCATTTT.

This clonotype came up many times. This rearrangement joins TRBV28 to TRBJ1-2; 9 bases line up with TRBD1. Germline V gene data show CDR1 as MDHEN and CDR2 as SYDVKM. This CDR3 comprises 16 residues. Germline trimming cut 4 bases from V and 4 bases from J; bases unmatched to any gene: 10. CDR3 nucleotide sequence: TGTGCCAGCAGTTCTGCCGGGACAGGGACCGCCTATGGCTACACCTTC. Residues: CASSSAGTGTAYGYTF.

The rearrangement joins TRBV6-1 to TRBJ2-3; TRBD2 aligns across 11 bases. The V gene's germline CDR1 is MNHNS and CDR2 SASEGT. This CDR3 is 15 amino acids long. V was pared by 4 bases and J by 3 bases, with 3 bases of the junction left unmatched. CDR3 sequence reads: CASSATSGATDTQYF. DNA of the CDR3: TGTGCCAGCAGTGCGACTAGCGGGGCAACAGATACGCAGTATTTT.

This clonotype was recorded at least ten times. The CDR3 protein is CASSKTGSRHQETQYF. As DNA, the CDR3 is TGTGCCAGCAGTAAGACAGGGAGCCGACATCAAGAGACCCAGTACTTC. V usage is TRBV2 and J usage is TRBJ2-5, with 7 bases identical to TRBD1. The germline V gene has CDR1 SNHLY and CDR2 FYNNEI. The V and J ends lost 5 bases and 2 bases, in that order; junction bases with no gene match: 11. There are 16 residues in the CDR3.

In its sample, this clonotype was seen many times. The V call is TRBV2, the J call TRBJ1-2, with unresolved D. V lost 6 bases and J 6 bases, leaving 14 bases between the germline ends. Germline CDR1 SNHLY, CDR2 FYNNEI. The CDR3 has 13 residues. In DNA form, the CDR3 reads TGTGCCAGCAGACTACAAGCCAACAATGGCTACACCTTC. This codes for CASRLQANNGYTF.

This clonotype was detected ten times or more. V is TRBV3-1 and J is TRBJ2-1, with D hard to call. V was cut by 0 bases and J by 5 bases, with 14 bases left in between. CDR3 length: 16 amino acids. The germline CDR1 and CDR2 sequences are LGHDT and YNNKEL (reference sequence). The CDR3 region has the DNA TGTGCCAGCAGCCAAGAGGGAAGGGTTCCCAACAATGAGCAGTTCTTC. Encoded protein: CASSQEGRVPNNEQFF.

This clonotype was recorded many times. The chain carries TRBV11-3 and TRBJ2-1; D gene uncertain. Germline-derived CDR1 and CDR2 are SGHNT and YENEEA. V lost 1 base to trimming and J lost 2 bases, with 9 bases between them. The CDR3 has 15 residues. The CDR3 DNA is TGTGCCAGCAGCTTAGGACGGGCCCCCTACAATGAGCAGTTCTTC. This gives the protein CASSLGRAPYNEQFF.

At least ten counts were recorded for this clonotype. The chain combines TRBV20-1 with TRBJ2-1; 15 nucleotides align to TRBD2. Germline values: CDR1 DFQATT, CDR2 SNEGSKA (reference sequence). The V gene end was trimmed by 3 bases and the J gene end by 7 bases; junction bases not matched to a gene: 4. CDR3 length equals 15 residues. CDR3 sequence reads: CSARRTSGRVNEQFF. CDR3 coding DNA: TGCAGTGCTAGGAGGACTAGCGGGAGGGTTAATGAGCAGTTCTTC.

The table lists this clonotype with many counts. The chain carries TRBV30 and TRBJ1-3; the match to TRBD1 covers 7 bases. CDR1 and CDR2 from the germline V gene are GTSNPN and SVGIG (reference sequence). CDR3 length: 17 residues. J was trimmed by 0 bases and V by 2 bases; bases with no gene match: 10. DNA of the CDR3: TGTGCCTGGAGTCCCCCCCCCTGGGACAGCTCTGGAAACACCATATATTTT. This translates into CAWSPPPWDSSGNTIYF.

The V gene is TRBV11-2, the J gene TRBJ2-5; D ambiguous. Germline CDR1 and CDR2: SGHAT and FQNNGV. Trimming removed 4 bases from V and 5 bases from J, with 20 bases in between. This CDR3 has 16 amino acids. CDR3 nucleotides: TGTGCCAGCAGCTCCCCTTTGGCGGTGACGATGGAGACCCAGTACTTC. This translates into CASSSPLAVTMETQYF.

This clonotype was counted many times. The rearrangement links TRBV28 to TRBJ1-6, with D tentatively TRBD1 (5 bases). The CDR3 covers 14 residues. In germline, CDR1 is MDHEN, CDR2 SYDVKM. Trimming removed 4 bases from V and 8 bases from J, with 12 bases in between. The CDR3 DNA follows: TGTGCCAGCAGTTCCCCGCAGGGTTATTCACCCCTCCACTTT. It codes for CASSSPQGYSPLHF.

This clonotype was recorded at least ten times. The chain links TRBV7-9 to TRBJ2-7; TRBD1 might be the D (5 bases). The CDR3 consists of 13 residues. Trimming removed 5 bases from V and 3 bases from J, with 11 bases in between. Germline-derived CDR1 and CDR2 are SEHNR and FQNEAQ (reference sequence). Written as DNA, the CDR3 is TGTGCCAGCAGCCCAGCAGGGAACTACGAGCAGTACTTC. Translated, it gives CASSPAGNYEQYF.

This clonotype was recorded at least ten times. This rearrangement joins TRBV12-3 or TRBV12-4 to TRBJ1-6, with 7 bases matching TRBD1. J lost 5 bases, V lost 6 bases, and 4 bases had no gene match. The CDR3 is made up of 14 amino acids. CDR3 DNA: TGTGCCAGCAGCCCGACAGGGAATAATTCACCCCTCCACTTT. This sequence encodes CASSPTGNNSPLHF.

This CDR3 is CASSLVRDRGYGYTF. CDR3 DNA: TGTGCCAGCAGCTTGGTCCGGGACAGGGGATATGGCTACACCTTC. The rearrangement links TRBV5-4 to TRBJ1-2; 10 bases agree with TRBD1. The length of the CDR3 is 15 residues. V lost 0 bases to trimming and J lost 5 bases; unmatched junction nucleotides: 4. Germline CDR1 and CDR2: SGHNT and YYREEE (reference sequence).